The sequence of this TCR beta chain was determined in a study of T cell responses to AZD1222 COVID-19 vaccine (dated by TCRdb to about 2021). General notes on the study: Because spike-specific TCR depth and breadth did not differ between the two schedules, AZD1222 recipients who got a second dose at roughly 4 weeks were pooled with those who got a second dose at roughly 12 weeks. A total of 230 to 250 trial participants underwent TCR sequencing, of whom some 210 received two doses of AZD1222 and about 25 received two doses of the MenACWY control vaccine. Trial participants were enrolled by age into subgroups of 18-55, 56-69 and 70-plus years, and roughly 160, 29 and 62 TCR-sequenced participants, respectively, were included in these subgroups. Overall study results and their limits: Conclusions about previously exposed vaccinees are limited, since just five or six AZD1222 recipients were seropositive for SARS-CoV-2 at baseline. The 56-69-year group was small, and its depth increase did not reach significance, likely because of low power. After two AZD1222 doses, spike-specific TCR breadth and depth were significantly higher than at day 0 and than in MenACWY recipients. The vaccine-associated CD4 TCRs covered the entire spike protein, and the dominant responses fell in regions 160-218 and 743-854. Because no day 14 peak-response samples were available, the repertoires could be characterized only after the peak T cell response. Participants were mostly white British, with more females than males. The authors suggested clonal diversity may have been underestimated. Nearly half of unique spike-specific TCRs reportedly recognized epitopes outside regions mutated in the B.1.351 and B.1.1.7 variants.

Remarks on this clone: No cognate antigen has been identified for it. The sample holds no much larger clone one base away, and base qualities are not on file.

The CDR3 regions of human TCRbeta chains were analyzed by immunosequencing. In the original analysis: TCRs in the repertoires were compared against a reference library of SARS-CoV-2-specific TCRs that had been generated with the MIRA antigen-specificity platform. Breadth was defined as the fraction of unique TCRs that were SARS-CoV-2-associated. Depth was defined as the fraction of total T cells that were SARS-CoV-2-associated. Each spike-specific TCR was assigned to its reactive spike region and to a CD4 or CD8 class using the MIRA data. Log10-transformed breadth and depth values were compared by one-way ANOVA with Sidak's multiple comparisons tests. TCRdb carries this immuneACCESS record with in-frame sequences only. Its versions omit some clonotypes, under half of them owing to an unresolved V gene in the studies checked, with the rest unexplained. V and J calls and clone size follow that table, whereas D and trimming were derived from the DNA. This sample is represented by some 140,000 clones; about 91% of them were singletons. 2.5% to 3.5% of the sample rests with the top ten.

The label giving this sample's time point can be read as: baseline before first vaccination. The vaccinee samples were drawn from two UK trials, COV001 and COV002, one of which was a single-blind randomized controlled phase 2/3 trial testing AZD1222 (ChAdOx1 nCoV-19) in healthy adults. For TCRbeta chain sequencing, PBMC samples were collected from trial participants at day 0 and at day 28 after the second dose. Taken from cysteine to phenylalanine, the CDR3 has 14 residues. The kept DNA is CDR3 alone, 42 bases in frame from the first base. V is clipped by 5 bases and J by 8 bases, and the sequence between their germline boundaries is 17 bases long. The germline V gene (reference sequence) yields MNHEY for CDR1 and SMNVEV for CDR2.

The sequences come from peripheral blood, collected on day 0 of AZD1222 vaccination. The chain is assembled from TRBV27 and TRBJ2-3; the D gene lacks a confident call. This TCR was sampled from an adult in good health. The CDR3 region has the sequence CASSLTPTIPTQYF. In nucleotides, the sequence is TGTGCCAGCAGTCTAACACCTACAATCCCTACGCAGTATTTT.